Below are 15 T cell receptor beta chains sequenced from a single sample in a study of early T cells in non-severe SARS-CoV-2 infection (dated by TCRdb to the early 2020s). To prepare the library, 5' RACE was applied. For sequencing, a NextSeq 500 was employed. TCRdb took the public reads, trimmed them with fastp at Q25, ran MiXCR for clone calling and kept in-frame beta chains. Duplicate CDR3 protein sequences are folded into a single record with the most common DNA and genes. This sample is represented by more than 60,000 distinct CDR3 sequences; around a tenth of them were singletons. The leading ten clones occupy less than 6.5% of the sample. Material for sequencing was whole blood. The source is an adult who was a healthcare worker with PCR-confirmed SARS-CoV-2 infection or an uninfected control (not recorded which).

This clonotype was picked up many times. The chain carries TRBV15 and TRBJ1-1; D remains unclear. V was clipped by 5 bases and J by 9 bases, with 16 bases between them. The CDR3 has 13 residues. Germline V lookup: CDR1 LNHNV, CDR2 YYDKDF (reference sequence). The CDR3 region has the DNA TGTGCCACCAGCCCAATCCCCGCTTTACAAGCTTTCTTT. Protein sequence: CATSPIPALQAFF.

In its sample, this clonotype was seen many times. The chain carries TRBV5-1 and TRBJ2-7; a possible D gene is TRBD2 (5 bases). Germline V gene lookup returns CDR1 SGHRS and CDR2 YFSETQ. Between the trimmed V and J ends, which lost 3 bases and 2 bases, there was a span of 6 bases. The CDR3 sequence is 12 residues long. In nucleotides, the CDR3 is TGCGCCAGCAGCTCCGGGACCTACGAGCAGTACTTC. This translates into CASSSGTYEQYF. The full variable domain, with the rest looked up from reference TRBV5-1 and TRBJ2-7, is KAGVTQTPRYLIKTRGQQVTLSCSPISGHRSVSWYQQTPGQGLQFLFEYFSETQRNKGNFPGRFSGRQFSNSRSEMNVSTLELGDSALYLCASSSGTYEQYFGPGTRLTVT.

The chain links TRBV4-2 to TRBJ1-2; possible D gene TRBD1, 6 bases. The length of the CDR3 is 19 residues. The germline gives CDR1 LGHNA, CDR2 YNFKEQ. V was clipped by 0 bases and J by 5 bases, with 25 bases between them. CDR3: CASSQDIGGPDGKTYGYTF. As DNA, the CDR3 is TGTGCCAGCAGCCAAGATATCGGGGGGCCGGATGGCAAAACATATGGCTACACCTTC.

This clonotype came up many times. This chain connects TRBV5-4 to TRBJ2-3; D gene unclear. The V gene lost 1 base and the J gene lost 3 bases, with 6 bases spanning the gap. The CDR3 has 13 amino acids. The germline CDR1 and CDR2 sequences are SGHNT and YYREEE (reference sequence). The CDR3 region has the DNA TGTGCCAGCAGCTTGAAGTGGACAGATACGCAGTATTTT. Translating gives CASSLKWTDTQYF.

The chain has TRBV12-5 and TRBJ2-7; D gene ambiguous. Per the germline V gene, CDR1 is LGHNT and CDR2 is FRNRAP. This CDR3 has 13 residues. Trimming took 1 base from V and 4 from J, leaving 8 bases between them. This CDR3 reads CASGLDLFYEQYF. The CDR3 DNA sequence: TGTGCTAGTGGTTTGGACCTCTTTTACGAGCAGTACTTC.

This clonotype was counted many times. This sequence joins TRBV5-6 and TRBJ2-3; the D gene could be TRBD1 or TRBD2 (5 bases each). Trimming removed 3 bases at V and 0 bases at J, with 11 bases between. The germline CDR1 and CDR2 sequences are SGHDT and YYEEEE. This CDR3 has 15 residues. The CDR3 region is CASSWMGTSTDTQYF. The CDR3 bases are TGTGCCAGCAGCTGGATGGGGACCAGCACAGATACGCAGTATTTT.

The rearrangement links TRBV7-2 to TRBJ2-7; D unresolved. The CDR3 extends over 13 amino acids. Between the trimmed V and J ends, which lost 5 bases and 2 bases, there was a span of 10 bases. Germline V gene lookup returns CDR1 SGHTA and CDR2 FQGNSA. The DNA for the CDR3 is TGTGCCAGCAGCGTCCTGATTACCTACGAGCAGTACTTC. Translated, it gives CASSVLITYEQYF.

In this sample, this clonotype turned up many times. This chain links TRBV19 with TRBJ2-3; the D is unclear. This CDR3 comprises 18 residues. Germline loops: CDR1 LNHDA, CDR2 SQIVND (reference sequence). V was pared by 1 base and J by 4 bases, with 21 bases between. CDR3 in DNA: TGTGCCAGTAGTATAGTCACTGGCTTCGGCATAGGAGCAGATACGCAGTATTTT. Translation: CASSIVTGFGIGADTQYF.

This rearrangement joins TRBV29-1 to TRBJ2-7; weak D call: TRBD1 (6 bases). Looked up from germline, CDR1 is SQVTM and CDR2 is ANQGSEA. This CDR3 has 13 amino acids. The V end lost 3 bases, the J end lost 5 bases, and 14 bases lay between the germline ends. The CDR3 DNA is TGCAGCGTTGATCTCGGCCAGGGGAACGAGCAGTACTTC. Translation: CSVDLGQGNEQYF.

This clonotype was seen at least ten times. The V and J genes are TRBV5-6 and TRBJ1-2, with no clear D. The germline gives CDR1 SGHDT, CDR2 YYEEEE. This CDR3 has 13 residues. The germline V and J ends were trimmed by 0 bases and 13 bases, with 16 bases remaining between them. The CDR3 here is CASSLVAGRSVTF. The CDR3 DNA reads TGTGCCAGCAGCTTGGTCGCAGGCCGCTCTGTCACCTTC.

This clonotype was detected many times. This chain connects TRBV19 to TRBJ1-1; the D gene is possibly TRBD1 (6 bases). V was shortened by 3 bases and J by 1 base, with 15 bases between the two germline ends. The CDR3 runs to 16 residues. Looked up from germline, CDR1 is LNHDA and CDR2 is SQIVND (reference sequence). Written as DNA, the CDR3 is TGTGCCAGTAGTATCGAAAGGGGGGGCCCGAACACTGAAGCTTTCTTT. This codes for CASSIERGGPNTEAFF. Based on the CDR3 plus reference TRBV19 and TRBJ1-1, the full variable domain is DGGITQSPKYLFRKEGQNVTLSCEQNLNHDAMYWYRQDPGQGLRLIYYSQIVNDFQKGDIAEGYSVSREKKESFPLTVTSAQKNPTAFYLCASSIERGGPNTEAFFGQGTRLTVV.

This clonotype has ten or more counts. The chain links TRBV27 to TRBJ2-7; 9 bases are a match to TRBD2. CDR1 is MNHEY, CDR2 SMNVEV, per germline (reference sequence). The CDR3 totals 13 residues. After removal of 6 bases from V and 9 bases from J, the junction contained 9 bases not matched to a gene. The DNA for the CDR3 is TGTGCCAGCAGGAGAGCGGGGGGATTCTGGCAGTACTTC. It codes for CASRRAGGFWQYF.

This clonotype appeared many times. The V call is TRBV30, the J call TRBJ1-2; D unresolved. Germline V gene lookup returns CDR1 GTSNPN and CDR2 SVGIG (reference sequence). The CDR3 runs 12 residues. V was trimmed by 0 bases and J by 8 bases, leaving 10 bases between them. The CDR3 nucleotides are TGTGCCTGGAGTGTACAAACTCGAGGCTACACCTTC. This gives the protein CAWSVQTRGYTF.

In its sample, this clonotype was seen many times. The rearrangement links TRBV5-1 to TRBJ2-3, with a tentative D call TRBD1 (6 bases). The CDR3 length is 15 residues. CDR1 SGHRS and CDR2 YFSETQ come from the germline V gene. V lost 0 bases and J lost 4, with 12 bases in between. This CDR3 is CASSLDRAGADTQYF. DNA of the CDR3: TGCGCCAGCAGCTTGGATAGGGCAGGGGCAGATACGCAGTATTTT.

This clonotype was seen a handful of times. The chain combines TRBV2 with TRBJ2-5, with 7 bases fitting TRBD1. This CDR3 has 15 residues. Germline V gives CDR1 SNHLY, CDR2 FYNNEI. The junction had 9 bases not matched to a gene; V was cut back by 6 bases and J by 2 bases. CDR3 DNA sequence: TGTGCCAGCAGCCCTACTCGACAGGGACAAGAGACCCAGTACTTC. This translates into CASSPTRQGQETQYF.